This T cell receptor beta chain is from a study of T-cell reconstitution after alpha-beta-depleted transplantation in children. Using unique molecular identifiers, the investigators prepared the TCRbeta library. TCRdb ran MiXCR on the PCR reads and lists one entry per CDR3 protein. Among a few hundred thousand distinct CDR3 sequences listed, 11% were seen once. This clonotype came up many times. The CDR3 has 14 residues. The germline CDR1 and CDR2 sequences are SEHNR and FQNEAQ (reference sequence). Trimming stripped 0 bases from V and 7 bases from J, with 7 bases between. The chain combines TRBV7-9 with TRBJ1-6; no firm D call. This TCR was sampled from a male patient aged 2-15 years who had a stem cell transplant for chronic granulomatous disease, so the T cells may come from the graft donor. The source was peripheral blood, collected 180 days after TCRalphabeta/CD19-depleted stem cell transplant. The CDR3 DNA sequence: TGTGCCAGCAGCTTAGCTCCTGCCAATTCACCCCTCCACTTT. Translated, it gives CASSLAPANSPLHF.